These T cell receptor beta chains were read from a single sample in a study of blood T cell repertoires in COVID-19. The protocol was immunoSEQ multiplex PCR, while the TCRdb copy is restricted to in-frame clones and leaves out a portion. The table has around 160,000 clones, approximately 87% seen once; the top ten hold approximately 10%. Sequenced sample: peripheral blood. Receptors originate from a woman aged 70-85 years with COVID-19, enrolled during active disease. The CDR3 runs from the conserved cysteine through the conserved F or W. Fields, in order: V gene, J gene, D gene, clone size, CDR3 protein, CDR3 DNA. A D gene is named only where the DNA matches it firmly. For some rows the clone size is stated as once, few or many, or as a class when expanded; others skip it.

TRBV18	TRBJ1-3	NA	NA	CASSPSGGSGNTIYF	TGTGCCAGCTCACCCTCGGGTGGCTCTGGAAACACCATATATTTT
TRBV5-4	TRBJ2-2	NA	NA	CASSPAPGTTNTGELFF	TGTGCCAGCAGCCCCGCCCCCGGGACAACGAACACCGGGGAGCTGTTTTTT
TRBV3-1/TRBV3-2	TRBJ1-1	TRBD1	NA	CASSQAGTGPDAFF	TGTGCCAGCAGCCAAGCCGGGACAGGGCCCGATGCTTTCTTT
TRBV7-9	TRBJ2-7	NA	NA	CASSLDGGHEQYF	TGTGCCAGCAGCTTAGACGGGGGGCACGAGCAGTACTTC
TRBV19	TRBJ1-2	TRBD1	NA	CASSTDRGLTPYGYTF	TGTGCCAGTAGTACCGACAGGGGGCTTACACCCTATGGCTACACCTTC
TRBV5-1	TRBJ1-2	NA	once	CASSFGEKYGYTF	TGCGCCAGCAGCTTCGGGGAAAAATATGGCTACACCTTC
TRBV3-1/TRBV3-2	TRBJ1-6	TRBD1	NA	CASSHAGGVNNSPLHF	TGTGCCAGCAGCCATGCAGGGGGCGTTAACAATTCACCCCTCCACTTT
TRBV28	TRBJ1-1	NA	NA	CASRLQDSEAFF	TGTGCCAGCAGACTACAGGATTCTGAAGCTTTCTTT
TRBV20-1	TRBJ2-5	TRBD2	NA	CSASSAGGPRETQYF	TGCAGTGCTAGTTCTGCGGGGGGCCCGCGAGAGACCCAGTACTTC
TRBV27	TRBJ1-1	NA	NA	CASTPGWGDTEAFF	TGTGCCAGCACCCCCGGGTGGGGGGACACTGAAGCTTTCTTT
TRBV7-7	TRBJ2-6	NA	NA	CASSFAGGDSGANVLTF	TGTGCTAGCAGCTTCGCGGGCGGAGACTCTGGGGCCAACGTCCTGACTTTC
TRBV30	TRBJ2-3	TRBD1	NA	CAWSVQGAADTQYF	TGTGCCTGGAGTGTACAGGGGGCCGCAGATACGCAGTATTTT
TRBV28	TRBJ2-3	NA	NA	CASSRTKGVSDTQYF	TGTGCCAGCAGCCGTACCAAGGGGGTCTCAGATACGCAGTATTTT
TRBV2	TRBJ1-1	NA	few	CASRPQGNTEAFF	TGTGCCAGCAGGCCACAGGGTAACACTGAAGCTTTCTTT
TRBV25-1	TRBJ2-1	NA	NA	CASSVSWGHYNEQFF	TGTGCCAGCAGTGTGAGTTGGGGACACTACAATGAGCAGTTCTTC
TRBV16	TRBJ1-3	TRBD1	NA	CASSRQGQGAGGNTIYF	TGTGCCAGCAGCCGCCAAGGACAGGGGGCCGGTGGAAACACCATATATTTT
TRBV5-1	TRBJ2-1	TRBD2	NA	CASSLRSSGGLGFYNEQFF	TGCGCCAGCAGCTTGAGGTCTAGCGGGGGCCTGGGGTTCTACAATGAGCAGTTCTTC
TRBV7-9	TRBJ1-5	NA	NA	CASSHRDIPNQPQHF	TGTGCCAGCAGCCACCGGGACATTCCCAATCAGCCCCAGCATTTT
TRBV6-2/TRBV6-3	TRBJ1-1	TRBD1	NA	CASSYSTGGPLMNTEAFF	TGTGCCAGCAGTTACAGTACAGGGGGCCCCCTCATGAACACTGAAGCTTTCTTT
TRBV2	TRBJ2-3	NA	NA	CASSEMRGTVADTQYF	TGTGCCAGCAGTGAAATGAGGGGGACGGTCGCAGATACGCAGTATTTT
TRBV3-1/TRBV3-2	TRBJ2-7	NA	NA	CASSQGLWGELNEQYF	TGTGCCAGCAGCCAGGGGCTGTGGGGGGAACTGAACGAGCAGTACTTC
TRBV5-1	TRBJ2-5	NA	NA	CASSFAGSAETQYF	TGCGCCAGCAGCTTCGCGGGGTCAGCGGAGACCCAGTACTTC
TRBV21-1	TRBJ1-5	NA	few	CASSGRQVSRVNQPQHF	TGTGCCAGCAGCGGGCGACAGGTATCTAGGGTCAATCAGCCCCAGCATTTT
TRBV19	TRBJ2-2	NA	NA	CASSREEGSIYTGELFF	TGTGCCAGTAGTCGCGAGGAAGGCTCGATATACACCGGGGAGCTGTTTTTT
TRBV5-5	TRBJ1-4	NA	NA	CASSKPRGGETNEKLFF	TGTGCCAGCAGCAAACCCAGAGGGGGGGAAACTAATGAAAAACTGTTTTTT
TRBV29-1	TRBJ1-4	TRBD1	NA	CSVGSGGDNEKLFF	TGCAGCGTTGGGTCAGGGGGAGATAATGAAAAACTGTTTTTT
TRBV10-3	TRBJ2-5	NA	NA	CAIRPDDRGKETQYF	TGTGCCATCAGGCCCGACGACCGGGGGAAAGAGACCCAGTACTTC
TRBV7-9	TRBJ1-2	NA	NA	CASSLGGPGYTF	TGTGCCAGCAGCTTAGGGGGGCCCGGCTACACCTTC
TRBV6-4	TRBJ1-3	NA	NA	CASHNSGNTIYF	TGTGCCAGCCACAACTCTGGAAACACCATATATTTT
TRBV2	TRBJ1-5	NA	NA	CASSEASAGFQPQHF	TGTGCCAGCAGTGAAGCTAGTGCAGGGTTCCAGCCCCAGCATTTT
TRBV10-1	TRBJ2-3	TRBD2	NA	CASSGTSAASAQYF	TGCGCCAGCAGTGGGACTAGCGCCGCCTCTGCGCAGTATTTT
TRBV2	TRBJ1-6	NA	NA	CATRQSSYNSPLHF	TGTGCCACCAGACAGAGCTCCTATAATTCACCCCTCCACTTT
TRBV2	TRBJ2-5	TRBD2	NA	CASSERRLAGGLETQYF	TGTGCCAGCAGCGAGCGGCGACTAGCGGGGGGGCTTGAGACCCAGTACTTC
TRBV5-5	TRBJ1-6	NA	once	CASSLISGDSPLHF	TGTGCCAGCAGCTTAATCAGCGGGGATTCACCCCTCCACTTT
TRBV20-1	TRBJ2-1	NA	NA	CSARILEQFF	TGCAGTGCTAGGATACTAGAGCAGTTCTTC
TRBV2	TRBJ1-2	NA	NA	CASSEDWSYGYTF	TGTGCCAGCAGTGAAGATTGGAGTTATGGCTACACCTTC
TRBV30	TRBJ1-3	NA	once	CAWIMGGAGNTIYF	TGTGCCTGGATCATGGGGGGAGCTGGAAACACCATATATTTT
TRBV2	TRBJ2-7	NA	NA	CASSEYREQYF	TGTGCCAGCAGTGAATACAGAGAGCAGTACTTC
TRBV20-1	TRBJ1-2	NA	NA	CSAGDTYGYTF	TGCAGTGCTGGGGACACCTATGGCTACACCTTC
TRBV20-1	TRBJ1-1	TRBD1	NA	CSALTGVEAFF	TGCAGTGCTCTGACAGGGGTTGAAGCTTTCTTT
TRBV7-8	TRBJ2-5	TRBD2	NA	CASSPAGVLGGSQYF	TGTGCCAGCAGCCCCGCCGGAGTTCTCGGGGGGTCCCAGTACTTC
TRBV3-1/TRBV3-2	TRBJ2-3	TRBD1	NA	CASSLTGDSTDTQYF	TGTGCCAGCAGCTTAACAGGGGACAGCACAGATACGCAGTATTTT
TRBV19	TRBJ1-2	TRBD1	NA	CASLSTTDRGRSPNYGYTF	TGTGCCAGCTTATCCACCACGGACAGGGGCCGTTCCCCGAACTATGGCTACACCTTC
TRBV4-2	TRBJ2-3	TRBD2	NA	CASSPGLASTDTQYF	TGTGCCAGCAGCCCCGGACTAGCCAGCACAGATACGCAGTATTTT
TRBV7-3	TRBJ2-3	TRBD2	NA	CASSLTGLAGGQDTQYF	TGTGCCAGCAGCTTAACTGGACTAGCGGGCGGTCAAGATACGCAGTATTTT
TRBV12-3/TRBV12-4	TRBJ1-2	NA	NA	CASSFGDKYGYTF	TGTGCCAGCAGTTTTGGGGACAAGTATGGCTACACCTTC
TRBV19	TRBJ1-5	TRBD1	NA	CASSITGGGNQPQHF	TGTGCCAGTAGTATCACAGGGGGCGGCAATCAGCCCCAGCATTTT
TRBV5-1	TRBJ2-2	TRBD1	NA	CASSPDGTGNTGELFF	TGCGCCAGCAGCCCGGACGGGACAGGGAACACCGGGGAGCTGTTTTTT
TRBV7-3	TRBJ1-1	NA	NA	CASSLTMNTEAFF	TGTGCCAGCAGCTTAACTATGAACACTGAAGCTTTCTTT
TRBV2	TRBJ1-5	TRBD1	NA	CASSTDRVFQPQHF	TGTGCCAGCAGTACGGACAGGGTGTTTCAGCCCCAGCATTTT
TRBV10-3	TRBJ2-3	TRBD1	NA	CAISDDRATDTQYF	TGTGCCATCAGTGACGACAGGGCAACAGATACGCAGTATTTT
TRBV30	TRBJ2-1	TRBD2	NA	CAWSQRGGTEQFF	TGTGCCTGGAGTCAGCGGGGGGGCACTGAGCAGTTCTTC
TRBV5-5	TRBJ1-1	TRBD1	NA	CASSLEQGSDTEAFF	TGTGCCAGCAGCTTGGAACAGGGGAGTGACACTGAAGCTTTCTTT
TRBV20-1	TRBJ1-4	NA	few	CSASLRNEKLFF	TGCAGTGCTAGTCTCAGGAATGAAAAACTGTTTTTT
TRBV5-4	TRBJ2-1	TRBD1	NA	CASSLDRGRNEQFF	TGTGCCAGCAGCTTGGACAGGGGGCGCAATGAGCAGTTCTTC